This T cell receptor beta chain derives from a study of early T cells in non-severe SARS-CoV-2 infection. This clonotype was counted at least ten times. What it recognizes is unknown. Per the germline V gene, CDR1 is SNHLY and CDR2 is FYNNEI. This CDR3 has 14 amino acids. With 1 base removed from V and 2 bases from J, the gap between germline ends came to 9 bases. TCRdb reanalysed the 5' RACE reads using MiXCR and keeps one entry per CDR3 protein. The table has 65,000 to 75,000 distinct CDR3 sequences, about 13% seen once. Overall study findings and caveats: The study's VDJdb matching favored anti-spike CD8 responses and missed private and CD4 specificities.

Sample: whole blood. The sequence derives from an adult who was a healthcare worker with PCR-confirmed SARS-CoV-2 infection or an uninfected control (not recorded which). This chain connects TRBV2 to TRBJ2-7; the D gene is possibly TRBD1 (5 bases). CDR3: CASSEGGSPYEQYF. CDR3 sequence (DNA): TGTGCCAGCAGTGAAGGGGGCAGCCCCTACGAGCAGTACTTC.